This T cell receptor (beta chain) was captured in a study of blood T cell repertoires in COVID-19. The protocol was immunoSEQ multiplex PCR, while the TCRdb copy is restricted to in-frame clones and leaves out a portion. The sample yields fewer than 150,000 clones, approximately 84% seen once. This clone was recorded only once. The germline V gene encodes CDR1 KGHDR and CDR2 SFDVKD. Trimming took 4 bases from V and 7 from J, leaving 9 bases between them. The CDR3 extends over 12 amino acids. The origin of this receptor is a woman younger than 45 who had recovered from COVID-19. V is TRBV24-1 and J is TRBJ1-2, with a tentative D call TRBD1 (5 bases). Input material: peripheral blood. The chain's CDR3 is CATSEGDGGYTF. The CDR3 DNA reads TGTGCCACCAGTGAAGGGGATGGTGGCTACACCTTC.